This entry lists 20 T cell receptor beta chains sequenced from one sample in a study of T cell responses to AZD1222 COVID-19 vaccine. Sequencing was performed with immunoSEQ multiplex PCR; in TCRdb, only in-frame clones are kept and a portion is missing. This sample yields about 130,000 clones, of which about 89% are seen a single time; about 10% belongs to the top ten. The specimen was peripheral blood, collected on day 0 of AZD1222 vaccination. These receptor sequences come from an adult in good health.

This chain joins TRBV7-9 and TRBJ1-1; the D is unclear. Germline lookup yields CDR1 SEHNR and CDR2 FQNEAQ (reference sequence). The CDR3 is 14 residues long. With 1 base removed from V and 0 bases from J, the gap between germline ends came to 6 bases. DNA for the CDR3: TGTGCCAGCAGCTTAGGGGTAATGAACACTGAAGCTTTCTTT. Its translation: CASSLGVMNTEAFF.

This CDR3 is CASSLSEMSEQYF. For the CDR3, the DNA is TGTGCCAGCAGTTTATCCGAAATGAGCGAGCAGTACTTC. V is TRBV28 and J is TRBJ2-7; D remains ambiguous. Per the germline V gene, CDR1 is MDHEN and CDR2 is SYDVKM. The CDR3 spans 13 residues. V shed 1 base and J shed 6 bases, with 10 bases lying between them.

The chain recombines TRBV5-1 with TRBJ2-3, with 9 bases fitting TRBD1. Germline V gene data show CDR1 as SGHRS and CDR2 as YFSETQ. This CDR3 is built from 16 residues. The ends lost 4 bases at V and 3 bases at J; junction bases unmatched: 9. CDR3 nucleotide sequence: TGCGCCAGCAGCCCCCAGGGACAGGGAATTACAGATACGCAGTATTTT. As protein: CASSPQGQGITDTQYF.

Here the CDR3 reads CASRLTGRTYEQYF. CDR3 DNA: TGTGCCAGCAGATTGACAGGCAGAACCTACGAGCAGTACTTC. The genes are TRBV14 and TRBJ2-7; weak D call: TRBD1 (6 bases). Germline loops: CDR1 SGHDN, CDR2 FVKESK. CDR3 length: 14 residues. V gave up 6 bases and J gave up 2 bases, with 14 bases separating them. The complete variable domain, with remaining parts taken from reference TRBV14 and TRBJ2-7, reads EAGVTQFPSHSVIEKGQTVTLRCDPISGHDNLYWYRRVMGKEIKFLLHFVKESKQDESGMPNNRFLAERTGGTYSTLKVQPAELEDSGVYFCASRLTGRTYEQYFGPGTRLTVT.

The chain employs TRBV2 and TRBJ2-5; D is perhaps TRBD2 (6 bases). The length of the CDR3 is 18 residues. The germline V gene has CDR1 SNHLY and CDR2 FYNNEI. V dropped 2 bases and J dropped 4 bases, with 23 bases sitting between them. CDR3 nucleotide sequence: TGTGCCAGCAGTGAAAAAGTCCGCGGGGCAACAATCCCAGAGACCCAGTACTTC. This sequence encodes CASSEKVRGATIPETQYF.

The chain carries TRBV5-1 and TRBJ2-2; perhaps TRBD2 as D (5 bases). The CDR3 contains 15 residues. V lost 0 bases to trimming and J lost 5 bases, with 11 bases between them. Looked up from germline, CDR1 is SGHRS and CDR2 is YFSETQ. The chain's CDR3 is CASSLGGSRTGELFF. CDR3 nucleotide sequence: TGCGCCAGCAGCTTGGGAGGGAGCCGGACCGGGGAGCTGTTTTTT.

The V gene is TRBV2, the J gene TRBJ1-5; TRBD1 agrees at 9 bases. V dropped 4 bases and J dropped 7; count of bases not matched to a gene: 2. In germline, CDR1 is SNHLY, CDR2 FYNNEI. The CDR3 contains 13 residues. CDR3 protein: CASSGTGEQPQHF. The CDR3 coding sequence is TGTGCCAGCAGTGGGACAGGGGAACAGCCCCAGCATTTT.

This sequence joins TRBV28 and TRBJ2-7, with D perhaps TRBD1 (6 bases). The CDR3 length is 15 residues. V lost 6 bases to trimming and J lost 0 bases, with 15 bases between them. The germline V gene encodes CDR1 MDHEN and CDR2 SYDVKM. The CDR3 bases are TGTGCCAGCAGCACCGGACAGAAGAGCTCCTACGAGCAGTACTTC. Amino acid sequence: CASSTGQKSSYEQYF.

This chain joins TRBV9 and TRBJ2-3; tentatively, D is TRBD2 (6 bases). Germline CDR1 is SGDLS and CDR2 is YYNGEE. V was trimmed by 4 bases and J by 6 bases, leaving 18 bases between them. The CDR3 length is 15 residues. The CDR3 protein is CASSSGRFPPDTQYF. Here the CDR3 DNA reads TGTGCCAGCAGCTCGGGGAGGTTCCCTCCGGATACGCAGTATTTT.

This rearrangement joins TRBV7-9 to TRBJ1-1; a weak D match, TRBD1 (5 bases). Germline V gives CDR1 SEHNR, CDR2 FQNEAQ (reference sequence). V lost 5 bases to trimming and J lost 11 bases, with 18 bases between them. The CDR3 consists of 13 residues. The CDR3 DNA is TGTGCCAGCAGCGGCAGACAGACCACCGAGGCTTTCTTT. Amino acids: CASSGRQTTEAFF.

The V call is TRBV9, the J call TRBJ2-1; TRBD2 matches at 10 bases. Germline V gene lookup returns CDR1 SGDLS and CDR2 YYNGEE. This CDR3 contains 15 residues. Germline trimming cut 10 bases from V and 7 bases from J; bases unmatched to any gene: 14. CDR3 bases: TGTGCCTCCAGGATCAGCGGGGGGGCGAGGAATGAGCAGTTCTTC. This encodes CASRISGGARNEQFF. The entire variable domain, with the rest obtained from reference TRBV9 and TRBJ2-1, is as follows: DSGVTQTPKHLITATGQRVTLRCSPRSGDLSVYWYQQSLDQGLQFLIQYYNGEERAKGNILERFSAQQFPDLHSELNLSSLELGDSALYFCASRISGGARNEQFFGPGTRLTVL.

This clone was recorded once. The chain joins TRBV28 to TRBJ1-3; weak D call: TRBD1 (5 bases). This CDR3 has 13 amino acids. V shed 10 bases and J shed 4 bases, with 14 bases lying between them. Germline CDR1 and CDR2: MDHEN and SYDVKM. In DNA, the CDR3 is TGTGCCACCTCGGGGGGGTGGGGAAACACCATATATTTT. It is translated as CATSGGWGNTIYF.

The table lists this clone with a count of one. V is TRBV4-3 and J is TRBJ2-7, with D possibly being TRBD2 (5 bases). Germline V CDR1 and CDR2: LGHNA, YSLEER. The V end was cut by 1 base, the J end by 3 bases, with 19 bases between. The CDR3 runs 17 residues. CDR3 nucleotides: TGCGCCAGCAGCCAAGGGGTTGGAGGCCGCCCTCGCTACGAGCAGTACTTC. This sequence encodes CASSQGVGGRPRYEQYF.

The genes are TRBV30 and TRBJ1-2; D possibly corresponds to TRBD1 (6 bases). V was pared by 2 bases and J by 1 base, with 11 bases between. Germline values: CDR1 GTSNPN, CDR2 SVGIG (reference sequence). There are 14 residues in the CDR3. CDR3 DNA: TGTGCCTGGAGTCCACAGGGACTTAACTATGGCTACACCTTC. Protein sequence: CAWSPQGLNYGYTF.

J is TRBJ1-4 and V is TRBV2, with 7 nucleotides matching TRBD1. The CDR3 runs 13 residues. Germline V lookup: CDR1 SNHLY, CDR2 FYNNEI. The V segment lost 6 bases and the J segment 8 bases; nucleotides outside the gene matches: 6. The CDR3 region is CASSRDRGEKLFF. The DNA of the CDR3 is TGTGCCAGCAGCCGGGACAGAGGAGAAAAACTGTTTTTT.

CDR3 DNA: TGTGCCAGCAGCTTATCACCCACGACCGCCTACGAGCAGTACTTC. It encodes CASSLSPTTAYEQYF. The V and J genes are TRBV7-2 and TRBJ2-7; D is unresolved. V was cut by 2 bases and J by 2 bases, with 13 bases left in between. Germline CDR1 SGHTA, CDR2 FQGNSA. This CDR3 region has 15 residues.

The V gene is TRBV15, the J gene TRBJ2-2; 8 bases align to TRBD1. The CDR3 extends over 15 amino acids. V shed 2 bases and J 6 bases; nucleotides not matched to a gene: 5. Germline lookup yields CDR1 LNHNV and CDR2 YYDKDF (reference sequence). CDR3 loop: CATSRLTGEAGELFF. CDR3 in DNA: TGTGCCACCAGCAGATTGACAGGGGAGGCCGGGGAGCTGTTTTTT.

The chain uses TRBV7-2 and TRBJ1-1; the D gene is possibly TRBD1 (5 bases). With 5 bases removed from V and 4 bases from J, the gap between germline ends came to 17 bases. CDR1 is SGHTA and CDR2 is FQGNSA in the germline V gene. The CDR3 is 15 residues long. This chain's CDR3 is CASSPGGKSGTEAFF. The CDR3 nucleotides are TGTGCCAGCAGCCCCGGGGGAAAATCGGGCACTGAAGCTTTCTTT.

The gene calls are TRBV18 and TRBJ2-1; the D is unclear. Germline CDR1 is KGHSH and CDR2 is LQKENI. Trimming shortened V by 1 base and J by 8 bases, and 3 bases separated the two germline ends. This CDR3 region has 11 residues. CDR3: CASSPRDEQFF. The CDR3 DNA reads TGTGCCAGCTCACCACGGGATGAGCAGTTCTTC.

The V gene is TRBV20-1, the J gene TRBJ1-5; no reliable D call. This CDR3 has 11 residues. V was clipped by 3 bases and J by 4 bases, with 4 bases between them. Per the germline V gene, CDR1 is DFQATT and CDR2 is SNEGSKA (reference sequence). The CDR3 spells CSARGNQPQHF. CDR3 nucleotide sequence: TGCAGTGCTAGGGGAAATCAGCCCCAGCATTTT.